Below are 5 T cell receptor beta chains sequenced from a single sample in a study of monozygotic twins with inflammatory bowel disease. TCRdb re-called the 5' RACE reads; every CDR3 protein appears as one record, without DNA. The sample table sets out around 230,000 distinct CDR3 sequences. What was sequenced was blood. These receptors were obtained from a human donor with ulcerative colitis or Crohn's disease, or a healthy co-twin of an affected twin (not recorded which).

V and J are TRBV11-1 and TRBJ2-5. The CDR3 spans 11 residues. Germline V lookup: CDR1 SGHAT, CDR2 FQDESV (reference sequence). The CDR3 loop reads CASSLRERKYF.

The rearrangement uses TRBV6-2 or TRBV6-3 and TRBJ2-6. The germline V gene has CDR1 MNHEY and CDR2 SVGEGT. The CDR3 covers 20 residues. The CDR3: CASSSAGVVYSGSGANVLTF.

This chain uses TRBV7-8 with TRBJ2-1. The germline V gene encodes CDR1 SGHVS and CDR2 FQNEAQ. The CDR3 sequence is 16 residues long. This CDR3 is CASSLSRLISYNEQFF.

The rearrangement uses TRBV7-9 and TRBJ1-2. The CDR3 loop spans 13 amino acids. Germline assignment: CDR1 SEHNR and CDR2 FQNEAQ (reference sequence). The CDR3 sequence: CASSLFSGNRNTF.

The rearrangement uses TRBV5-1 and TRBJ1-2; absent DNA, TCRdb's TRBD1 call cannot be checked. CDR1 is SGHRS, CDR2 YFSETQ, per germline. The CDR3 has 13 residues. CDR3 region: CASSLESGHGYTF.